One sample yielded the 31 T cell receptor beta chains listed below, sequenced in a study of read filtering for tumor transcriptome and immune sequencing (TCRdb year 2020). Sequencing was performed on an Illumina HiSeq 4000. The Immunoverse kit was used to build TCR libraries from roughly 370 ng RNA, with molecular barcoded adaptors covering alpha/delta and beta/gamma chains. The raw public data were reprocessed by TCRdb itself: fastp quality trimming at Q25, MiXCR clonotype calling, in-frame beta chains only. Each record represents a unique CDR3 protein, reported with the most common genes and DNA among its rows. The sample contains some 130,000 distinct CDR3 sequences, under 15% of them found a single time. Approximately 10% of the sample is taken by the ten largest. Input material: a population of CD138-negative cells sorted from bone marrow. The cell subset or site label on this specimen signifies: bone marrow mononuclear cells depleted of CD138+ plasma/myeloma cells by negative magnetic selection. These receptors were obtained from a donor at least 40 years old with multiple myeloma.

This clonotype occurred many times. The chain joins TRBV11-3 to TRBJ1-1; TRBD1 matches 7 bases. The CDR3 has 16 residues. Trimming cost V 0 bases and J 0 bases; bases outside gene matches: 4. Germline V gene sequence: CDR1 SGHNT, CDR2 YENEEA. DNA for the CDR3: TGTGCCAGCAGCTTAGATCCTGGGACAGTGAACACTGAAGCTTTCTTT. It yields the protein CASSLDPGTVNTEAFF.

There are a few counts of this clonotype. The V gene is TRBV18, the J gene TRBJ1-1; D unresolved. Germline V gives CDR1 KGHSH, CDR2 LQKENI. The V end was cut by 5 bases, the J end by 2 bases, with 12 bases between. This CDR3 region has 14 residues. As DNA, the CDR3 is TGTGCCAGCTCAGGGCGCGAGGGAAACACTGAAGCTTTCTTT. It encodes CASSGREGNTEAFF.

This clonotype was seen ten or more times. V is TRBV6-1 and J is TRBJ2-1; D call uncertain. In germline, CDR1 is MNHNS, CDR2 SASEGT. This CDR3 has 15 residues. The V and J ends lost 4 bases and 3 bases respectively, with 13 bases between them. CDR3 amino acids: CASSGPDVGYNEQFF. The CDR3 region has the DNA TGTGCCAGCAGTGGCCCGGACGTTGGCTACAATGAGCAGTTCTTC.

This clonotype was counted ten times or more. The rearrangement links TRBV2 to TRBJ2-5, with TRBD2 identical over 9 bases. Germline V gene lookup returns CDR1 SNHLY and CDR2 FYNNEI. The CDR3 is made up of 13 amino acids. With 4 bases clipped from V and 6 bases from J, the junction kept 3 bases outside the gene matches. CDR3 in amino acids: CASSVSGGKTQYF. The CDR3 coding sequence is TGTGCCAGCAGTGTTAGCGGGGGAAAGACCCAGTACTTC.

This clonotype was found many times. This chain connects TRBV18 to TRBJ1-5; tentative D call: TRBD1 (6 bases). This CDR3 is 14 amino acids long. Trimming took 2 bases from V and 2 from J, leaving 7 bases between them. CDR1 is KGHSH and CDR2 is LQKENI in the germline V gene. CDR3 sequence (DNA): TGTGCCAGCTCACCAGAGGGGGGCAATCAGCCCCAGCATTTT. This encodes CASSPEGGNQPQHF.

This clonotype was seen repeatedly, ten times or more. This chain connects TRBV7-2 to TRBJ2-2; possibly TRBD2 for D (5 bases). Trimming took off 1 base at V and 1 base at J, with 13 bases between the two ends. Germline CDR1 reads SGHTA; CDR2 reads FQGNSA. The CDR3 totals 17 residues. CDR3 residues: CASSLEPGKVNTGELFF. The CDR3 DNA follows: TGTGCCAGCAGCTTAGAGCCCGGGAAGGTGAACACCGGGGAGCTGTTTTTT.

This clonotype was observed many times. The V gene is TRBV29-1, the J gene TRBJ1-1, with D maybe TRBD1 (5 bases). The CDR3 runs 12 residues. From germline, CDR1 is SQVTM and CDR2 ANQGSEA. Trimming stripped 1 base from V and 11 bases from J, with 14 bases between. The CDR3 sequence: CSVEGGAATAFF. In nucleotides, the CDR3 is TGCAGCGTTGAAGGAGGGGCTGCCACGGCTTTCTTT.

This clonotype was recorded many times. The chain recombines TRBV2 with TRBJ2-3; possibly TRBD2 for D (6 bases). The V gene's germline CDR1 is SNHLY and CDR2 FYNNEI. V lost 11 bases, J lost 3 bases, and 18 bases lay in between. CDR3 length: 14 residues. The CDR3 bases are TGTGCCGGTTGCCGGGACTCCGAAACAGATACGCAGTATTTT. It yields the protein CAGCRDSETDTQYF.

This clonotype showed up many times. V is TRBV5-1 and J is TRBJ2-3, with D maybe TRBD1 (6 bases). The CDR3 runs to 15 residues. CDR1 and CDR2 from the germline V gene are SGHRS and YFSETQ. Trimming pared 0 bases from V and 0 bases from J, leaving 8 bases between. As DNA, the CDR3 is TGCGCCAGCAGCTTGGGAGGACAGAGCACAGATACGCAGTATTTT. The encoded protein is CASSLGGQSTDTQYF.

The sample holds many counts of this clonotype. The chain links TRBV5-1 to TRBJ2-7, with 14 positions matching TRBD2. The CDR3 is made up of 17 amino acids. Germline trimming cut 2 bases from V and 3 bases from J; bases unmatched to any gene: 7. The germline V gene encodes CDR1 SGHRS and CDR2 YFSETQ. Here the CDR3 reads CASSFGRLAGGIYEQYF. For the CDR3, the DNA is TGCGCCAGCAGCTTCGGAAGACTAGCGGGAGGGATCTACGAGCAGTACTTC.

As regards this clonotype: With only one base between it and a far larger clone, this is likely a read error. The chain links TRBV7-3 to TRBJ2-1; D is uncertain. The CDR3 sequence is 12 residues long. Germline CDR1 and CDR2: SGHTA and FQGTGA. Trimming removed 8 bases from V and 4 bases from J, with 9 bases in between. CDR3 protein: CASAISYNEQFF. CDR3 bases: TGTGCCAGCGCAATAAGTTACAATGAGCAGTTCTTC.

The table lists this clonotype with many counts. V and J are TRBV12-3 or TRBV12-4 and TRBJ2-7, with D unresolved. V lost 7 bases and J lost 2, with 6 bases in between. The CDR3 contains 11 residues. CDR3 sequence (DNA): TGTGCCAGCAAGAACGCCTACGAGCAGTACTTC. Its translation is CASKNAYEQYF.

This clonotype occurred once. This may come from a read error, since a much larger clone is one base off. J is TRBJ2-3 and V is TRBV27; D gene uncertain. The V end lost 5 bases, the J end lost 8 bases, and 17 bases lay between the germline ends. The CDR3 loop spans 14 amino acids. Germline CDR1 MNHEY, CDR2 SMNVEV (reference sequence). The CDR3 reads CASSRERAAGTQYF. The CDR3 bases are TGTGCCAGCAGTCGCGAACGGGCCGCCGGTACGCAGTATTTT.

This clonotype was detected many times. The rearrangement uses TRBV7-2 and TRBJ2-5; TRBD2 matches at 10 bases. CDR3 length: 16 amino acids. Germline CDR1 reads SGHTA; CDR2 reads FQGNSA. The junction had 7 bases not matched to a gene; V was cut back by 1 base and J by 5 bases. The DNA of the CDR3 is TGTGCCAGCAGCTTAGTACCTAGCGGGAGAGTGGAGACCCAGTACTTC. It is translated as CASSLVPSGRVETQYF.

The table lists this clonotype with a few counts. One base away lies a much larger clone, so this may be a sequencing read error. The CDR3 carries no conserved terminal phenylalanine or tryptophan, so it likely arises from a read error. The chain links TRBV7-2 to TRBJ2-1; TRBD2 matches at 10 bases. The J segment lost 7 bases and the V segment lost 0 bases, leaving 3 bases of the junction unmatched. CDR1 and CDR2 (germline): SGHTA, FQGNSA. The CDR3 loop spans 15 amino acids. The DNA of the CDR3 is TGTGCCAGCAGCTTAGCTAGCGGGAGGTATAATGAGCAGTTCATC. Amino acids: CASSLASGRYNEQFI.

Ten or more counts support this clonotype. This chain connects TRBV18 to TRBJ2-7, with 7 positions matching TRBD1. Germline V gene data show CDR1 as KGHSH and CDR2 as LQKENI. The trim removed 0 bases at V and 6 bases at J, leaving 5 bases unmatched. This CDR3 is 14 amino acids long. CDR3 in amino acids: CASSPPTQGSEQYF. The CDR3 nucleotides are TGTGCCAGCTCACCACCAACACAGGGGAGCGAGCAGTACTTC.

This clonotype was recorded at least ten times. This chain joins TRBV11-2 and TRBJ2-7; no clear D gene. Looked up from germline, CDR1 is SGHAT and CDR2 is FQNNGV. The CDR3 extends over 12 amino acids. V lost 4 bases and J lost 0, with 4 bases in between. CDR3 DNA sequence: TGTGCCAGCAGCTCCCCCTCCTACGAGCAGTACTTC. Protein sequence: CASSSPSYEQYF.

This sequence joins TRBV30 and TRBJ1-2; no reliable D call. From germline, CDR1 is GTSNPN and CDR2 SVGIG (reference sequence). The length of the CDR3 is 12 residues. V was clipped by 1 base and J by 4 bases, with 7 bases between them. Here the CDR3 reads CAWSAIRYGYTF. CDR3 in DNA: TGTGCCTGGAGTGCAATTCGCTATGGCTACACCTTC.

This clonotype was seen at least ten times. The rearrangement uses TRBV6-2 or TRBV6-3 and TRBJ2-1; the match to TRBD2 covers 8 bases. The length of the CDR3 is 15 residues. V was clipped by 6 bases and J by 2 bases; unmatched bases: 6. The V gene's germline CDR1 is MNHEY and CDR2 SVGEGT. The CDR3 DNA follows: TGTGCCAGCAGACAAAGCGGGAGCGCCTACAATGAGCAGTTCTTC. Amino acid sequence: CASRQSGSAYNEQFF.

Concerning this clonotype: Since a much larger clone is just one base distant, this may be a read error. The chain is built from TRBV28 and TRBJ2-5; D not resolved. This CDR3 contains 12 residues. Germline lookup yields CDR1 MDHEN and CDR2 SYDVKM. The CDR3: CATLTAQETRYF. CDR3 nucleotides: TGTGCCACCCTTACAGCCCAAGAGACCCGGTACTTC.

This clonotype was seen many times. The chain has TRBV19 and TRBJ2-1; 7 nucleotides match TRBD1. J was trimmed by 7 bases and V by 8 bases; bases with no gene match: 11. The CDR3 has 14 amino acids. Germline lookup yields CDR1 LNHDA and CDR2 SQIVND (reference sequence). The CDR3 DNA reads TGTGCCAGTCACCAGGGGACAGTCCGTAATGAGCAGTTCTTC. Its translation: CASHQGTVRNEQFF.

This clonotype was recorded a few times. This may be a read error: a much more frequent sequence differs by one nucleotide. The gene calls are TRBV6-5 and TRBJ2-1; 13 nucleotides align to TRBD2. With V trimmed by 10 bases and J by 6 bases, 6 bases remained unmatched. CDR3 length equals 14 residues. Per germline, CDR1 MNHEY and CDR2 SVGAGI. The CDR3 nucleotides read TGTGCCACCCGAACTAGCGGGGGGGCCAATGAGCAGTTCTTC. Its protein product is CATRTSGGANEQFF.

This clonotype occurred many times. Written as DNA, the CDR3 is TGTGCCAGCAGCCCGCAGGGGGCGGGAGTCACTGAAGCTTTCTTT. This codes for CASSPQGAGVTEAFF. V usage is TRBV7-9 and J usage is TRBJ1-1, with 8 nucleotides matching TRBD1. This CDR3 has 15 amino acids. V gave up 5 bases and J gave up 4 bases; unmatched junction bases: 9. Per germline, CDR1 SEHNR and CDR2 FQNEAQ (reference sequence).

This clonotype was picked up many times. V and J are TRBV6-2 or TRBV6-3 and TRBJ2-1, with a tentative D call TRBD2 (5 bases). V lost 5 bases and J lost 10, with 12 bases in between. Germline V gives CDR1 MNHEY, CDR2 SVGEGT. The CDR3 runs to 12 residues. CDR3 coding DNA: TGTGCCAGCAGTCTACCGGGAAGCGAGCAGTTCTTC. Its translation: CASSLPGSEQFF.

This clonotype showed up many times. The chain has TRBV5-1 and TRBJ2-5; no firm D call. CDR3 length: 14 amino acids. Trimming stripped 1 base from V and 1 base from J, with 8 bases between. Germline V lookup: CDR1 SGHRS, CDR2 YFSETQ. CDR3 residues: CASSLLGLQETQYF. The CDR3 nucleotides read TGCGCCAGCAGCTTGTTAGGGCTCCAAGAGACCCAGTACTTC.

This clonotype was picked up many times. The chain carries TRBV7-3 and TRBJ2-5; a possible D gene is TRBD2 (5 bases). Trimming shortened V by 5 bases and J by 0 bases, and 10 bases separated the two germline ends. The V gene's germline CDR1 is SGHTA and CDR2 FQGTGA. This CDR3 spans 14 amino acids. The DNA of the CDR3 is TGTGCCAGCAGCCTAGGGAGTTACCAAGAGACCCAGTACTTC. This sequence encodes CASSLGSYQETQYF.

In its sample, this clonotype was seen many times. V usage is TRBV20-1 and J usage is TRBJ1-4; D possibly corresponds to TRBD1 (5 bases). Germline V gene data show CDR1 as DFQATT and CDR2 as SNEGSKA (reference sequence). The CDR3 has 14 residues. The ends were cut back, 5 bases at V and 8 bases at J, with 18 bases in the middle. The CDR3 DNA reads TGCAGTGCTTATCCGGGACTTCAAGGGGAAAAACTGTTTTTT. It yields the protein CSAYPGLQGEKLFF.

In this sample, this clonotype turned up a few times. The chain has TRBV2 and TRBJ2-5; tentatively, D is TRBD2 (5 bases). Trimming took 6 bases from V and 0 from J, leaving 11 bases between them. Germline V gene sequence: CDR1 SNHLY, CDR2 FYNNEI. The CDR3 extends over 14 amino acids. The CDR3 here is CASRVASYQETQYF. CDR3 nucleotides: TGTGCCAGCAGGGTTGCTAGCTACCAAGAGACCCAGTACTTC. Looking up the rest from reference TRBV2 and TRBJ2-5 gives the full variable domain: EPEVTQTPSHQVTQMGQEVILRCVPISNHLYFYWYRQILGQKVEFLVSFYNNEISEKSEIFDDQFSVERPDGSNFTLKIRSTKLEDSAMYFCASRVASYQETQYFGPGTRLLVL.

The rearrangement uses TRBV9 and TRBJ2-1, with 10 nucleotides matching TRBD2. Germline-derived CDR1 and CDR2 are SGDLS and YYNGEE. V shed 2 bases, J shed 0 bases, and the junction held 5 bases outside the gene matches. The CDR3 consists of 17 residues. CDR3 amino acids: CASSVGASGSSYNEQFF. CDR3 sequence (DNA): TGTGCCAGCAGCGTTGGGGCTAGCGGGAGCTCCTACAATGAGCAGTTCTTC.

This clonotype was observed once. Since a much larger clone is just one base distant, this may be a read error. The genes are TRBV12-3 or TRBV12-4 and TRBJ2-1; D perhaps matches TRBD2 (5 bases). Trimming took 7 bases from V and 12 from J, leaving 13 bases between them. CDR3 length equals 11 residues. The CDR3 nucleotides read TGTGCCAGCATCATTAGCGATGGGCAGTTCTTC. Its protein product is CASIISDGQFF.

This sequence joins TRBV6-5 and TRBJ2-1, with D perhaps matching TRBD2 (6 bases). Trimming took off 7 bases at V and 1 base at J, with 20 bases between the two ends. Germline V gene lookup returns CDR1 MNHEY and CDR2 SVGAGI. This CDR3 spans 17 amino acids. The CDR3 nucleotides read TGTGCCAGCAACAAACCCCTGGACGGGAGTTCCTACAATGAGCAGTTCTTC. Its protein product is CASNKPLDGSSYNEQFF.